A selection of T cell receptor beta chains follows, all from one sample in a study of T cells in Graves' hyperthyroidism and ophthalmopathy. In TCRdb, the multiplex PCR reads were re-called with MiXCR into one record per CDR3 protein. The sample includes some 620,000 distinct CDR3 sequences, under 20% seen only once; the top ten take 3.5% to 4%. Specimen: blood. Source of these receptors: a woman in her twenties or thirties with Graves' hyperthyroidism. The CDR3 runs from the conserved cysteine through the conserved F or W. The D gene is left open where the match is weak. Clone size is stated in some rows and not others, as once, few, many or a class when expanded.

- TRBJ2-3 TRBV20-1 - TGCAGTGCTAGGCAAGGGGGAGATACGCAGTATTTT CSARQGGDTQYF
- TRBJ2-3 TRBV19 few TGTGCCACAAAGAGTGGGGGAGCTTCGACAGATACGCAGTATTTT CATKSGGASTDTQYF
- TRBJ2-1 TRBV19 - TGTGCCAGTAGTACCTGGGACGCCAGTTCCTACAATGAGCAGTTCTTC CASSTWDASSYNEQFF
TRBD2 TRBJ2-3 TRBV28 many TGTGCCAGCAGTTTAATGGGAGGGACAGATACGCAGTATTTT CASSLMGGTDTQYF
- TRBJ2-7 TRBV11-1 few TGTGCCAGCAGCTTACGTCTAGGGGTAAGCGGGCCCCCAGAGAGAGAGCAGTACTTC CASSLRLGVSGPPEREQYF
- TRBJ2-7 TRBV2 - TGTGCCAGTTCGAAATGGGGTACAGAATCCTACGAGCAGTACTTC CASSKWGTESYEQYF
TRBD1 TRBJ2-7 TRBV5-1 - TGCGCCAGCAGCATGGACAGGGGCCCCTACGAGCAGTACTTC CASSMDRGPYEQYF
- TRBJ1-1 TRBV28 many TGTGCCAGCAGTTTATTTCGGGGGGCGGGGGAGACTGAAGCTTTCTTT CASSLFRGAGETEAFF
TRBD2 TRBJ2-1 TRBV10-3 - TGTGCCATCAGTTACGGGACTAGCGGGGACAATGAGCAGTTCTTC CAISYGTSGDNEQFF
- TRBJ2-1 TRBV7-4 many TGTGCCAGCAGGCAATTGAGGCTCGACAATGAGCAGTTCTTC CASRQLRLDNEQFF
- TRBJ2-1 TRBV5-6 few TGTGCCAGCAGCCGCCGGGCAGGCAACAATGAGCAGTTCTTC CASSRRAGNNEQFF
- TRBJ2-7 TRBV15 - TGTGCCACCAGCAGAGGACTTTCAGGGGGGTATGGCGAGCAGTACTTC CATSRGLSGGYGEQYF
- TRBJ2-3 TRBV7-8 many TGTGCCAGCAGCTTCTCTTCTGGCGGGCCGCCAGATACGCAGTATTTT CASSFSSGGPPDTQYF
- TRBJ2-1 TRBV27 many TGTGCCAGCAGTTTAAAACTTAGCAACCATGAGCAGTTCTTC CASSLKLSNHEQFF
- TRBJ2-5 TRBV6-6 few TGTGCCAGCAGTTACTCTGCGGGAAGCCAAGAGACCCAGTACTTC CASSYSAGSQETQYF
TRBD1 TRBJ1-5 TRBV6-1 many TGTGCCAGCAGCGCCCGGGACAGGGTAAATCAGCCCCAGCATTTT CASSARDRVNQPQHF
- TRBJ2-3 TRBV29-1 few TGCAGCGTTGTTGCTCCCACGGATACGCAGTATTTT CSVVAPTDTQYF
- TRBJ1-2 TRBV20-1 many TGCAGTGCTAGATGGCAGGGCGGCTATGGCTACACCTTC CSARWQGGYGYTF
TRBD2 TRBJ2-1 TRBV28 - TGTGCCAGCTCACCGACTAGCGGGAGGTCCCTAAGCTACAATGAGCAGTTCTTC CASSPTSGRSLSYNEQFF
- TRBJ2-2 TRBV15 many TGTGCCACCAGCAGAGATGTCAGCTTGGACACCGGGGAGCTGTTTTTT CATSRDVSLDTGELFF
- TRBJ2-3 TRBV4-1 - TGCGCCAGCAGCCACGGTATAATTCGGGACGACACAGATACGCAGTATTTT CASSHGIIRDDTDTQYF
- TRBJ1-1 TRBV29-1 many TGCAGCGTTCAGGACGGGAACACTGAAGCTTTCTTT CSVQDGNTEAFF
TRBD1 TRBJ1-5 TRBV12-3/TRBV12-4 many TGTGCCAGCAGTAAGGGGGCGAGCAATCAGCCCCAGCATTTT CASSKGASNQPQHF
- TRBJ2-7 TRBV29-1 many TGCAGCGTATCCGGGACTCCCACCTCCTACGAGCAGTACTTC CSVSGTPTSYEQYF
- TRBJ2-1 TRBV4-1 - TGCGCCAGCAGCCAAGGGTTCGGGTACAATGAGCAGTTCTTC CASSQGFGYNEQFF
- TRBJ1-4 TRBV7-9 few TGTGCCAGCAGCTTAGAGGGCGGTGCAACTAATGAAAAACTGTTTTTT CASSLEGGATNEKLFF
- TRBJ2-5 TRBV20-1 few TGCAGTGCTAGAGTAGGATCTAGCACCGAGACCCAGTACTTC CSARVGSSTETQYF
- TRBJ2-7 TRBV4-3 few TGCGCCAGCAGCCAAGAAGTTGCGAGCCGAGTCGAGCAGTACTTC CASSQEVASRVEQYF
- TRBJ1-1 TRBV7-8 many TGTGCCAGCAGCTTAACGGGTTTGGCTTTGAACACTGAAGCTTTCTTT CASSLTGLALNTEAFF
TRBD2 TRBJ2-7 TRBV20-1 - TGCAGTGCTAGAGATAAGGGAGGGGGTCTAGCGGGAGGTCGGAACGAGCAGTACTTC CSARDKGGGLAGGRNEQYF
- TRBJ1-6 TRBV2 many TGTGCCAGCAGTGACCGAACTGATAATTCACCCCTCCACTTT CASSDRTDNSPLHF
- TRBJ1-2 TRBV4-1 many TGCGCCAGCAGCCAAGATATGACGCTTCCAGACTATGGCTACACCTTC CASSQDMTLPDYGYTF
- TRBJ2-1 TRBV4-3 few TGCGCCAGCAGCCAAGATGGTGGCGGAGAGCAGTTCTTC CASSQDGGGEQFF
- TRBJ1-1 TRBV6-1 few TGTGCCAGCAGCGTCAGGGGCGGTTTGGACACTGAAGCTTTCTTT CASSVRGGLDTEAFF
TRBD1 TRBJ2-1 TRBV12-3/TRBV12-4 few TGTGCCAGCAGGCCAGGGGGCAATAGCAAGGGCAATGAGCAGTTCTTC CASRPGGNSKGNEQFF
- TRBJ2-3 TRBV4-3 few TGCGCCAGCAGCCAAGTGTGGAGCCCCGCAGATACGCAGTATTTT CASSQVWSPADTQYF
TRBD2 TRBJ2-7 TRBV18 few TGTGCCAGCTCACCGAGTCTAGCGGGAGGCCCCTACGAGCAGTACTTC CASSPSLAGGPYEQYF
- TRBJ2-7 TRBV7-2 - TGTGCCAGCAGCTTCGGCCGGAACAGTCCCTACGAGCAGTACTTC CASSFGRNSPYEQYF
TRBD1 TRBJ1-1 TRBV27 - TGTGCCAGCAGTTTATCTGGGACAGGTCTGACTGAAGCTTTCTTT CASSLSGTGLTEAFF
- TRBJ1-6 TRBV2 few TGTGCCAGCAGGCCCAACGCGGGCTTCGGCGGGGGAAATTCACCCCTCCACTTT CASRPNAGFGGGNSPLHF
- TRBJ2-7 TRBV4-2 many TGTGCCAGCAGCCAGGGGTCCTCCTACGAGCAGTACTTC CASSQGSSYEQYF
TRBD1 TRBJ1-5 TRBV6-2/TRBV6-3 - TGTGCCAGCAGTTGGACAGGGAGTAGTCAGCCCCAGCATTTT CASSWTGSSQPQHF
TRBD2 TRBJ2-1 TRBV13 many TGTGCCAGCAGCCGGGGGAGGGCCAATGAGCAGTTCTTC CASSRGRANEQFF